Listed below are T cell receptor beta chains from one sample, sequenced in a study of cytomegalovirus exposure and HLA in healthy donors. Clones were read by immunoSEQ multiplex PCR, and TCRdb kept only the in-frame ones, dropping some. The repertoire consists of tens of thousands of clones, with roughly 80% occurring once and the leading ten covering around 25%. Sequencing was performed on PBMCs. Receptors originate from a woman between 40 and 55 years old in good health and CMV-seropositive. Both conserved end residues are part of each CDR3. A D gene is named only where the DNA matches it firmly. Rows may omit the clone size; those that give it use once, few, many or a size class.

v_call	clone_size	d_call	j_call	cdr3_aa	cdr3_nt
TRBV30	NA	NA	TRBJ2-5	CAWNREETQYF	TGTGCCTGGAACAGGGAGGAGACCCAGTACTTC
TRBV11-2	NA	NA	TRBJ2-2	CASSLAGGELFF	TGTGCCAGCAGCTTAGCCGGCGGGGAGCTGTTTTTT
TRBV5-4	NA	NA	TRBJ1-1	CASSFRQDAGTEAFF	TGTGCCAGCAGCTTTCGACAGGATGCGGGCACTGAAGCTTTCTTT
TRBV29-1	NA	TRBD1	TRBJ1-5	CSVSLGTVNQPQHF	TGCAGCGTGTCCCTCGGGACAGTCAATCAGCCCCAGCATTTT
TRBV2	NA	TRBD2	TRBJ2-7	CASSAGGTRGSYEQYF	TGTGCCAGCAGTGCGGGGGGGACAAGGGGCTCCTACGAGCAGTACTTC
TRBV5-6	many	NA	TRBJ2-7	CASSLALSSYEQYF	TGTGCCAGCAGCCTGGCCCTGAGCTCCTACGAGCAGTACTTC
TRBV2	NA	NA	TRBJ2-7	CASSDLPLFAGTSYEQYF	TGTGCCAGCAGTGACCTCCCACTTTTCGCCGGGACTTCGTACGAGCAGTACTTC
TRBV5-5	many	NA	TRBJ2-3	CASSQLFSSTDTQYF	TGCGCCAGCAGCCAACTCTTCTCTAGCACAGATACGCAGTATTTT
TRBV5-4	NA	NA	TRBJ2-2	CASSSVDSRDTGELFF	TGTGCCAGCAGCTCCGTTGATTCCAGGGACACCGGGGAGCTGTTTTTT
TRBV19	NA	NA	TRBJ1-5	CASSREGRLGNQPQHF	TGTGCCAGTAGCCGGGAAGGACGTCTCGGCAATCAGCCCCAGCATTTT
TRBV11-3	NA	NA	TRBJ2-1	CASSLGWQDNLYDYNEQFF	TGTGCCAGCAGCTTAGGATGGCAGGACAACCTCTACGACTACAATGAGCAGTTCTTC
TRBV7-9	few	TRBD1	TRBJ1-4	CASSFAQGVARTNEKLFF	TGTGCCAGCAGCTTCGCACAGGGGGTGGCTAGGACTAATGAAAAACTGTTTTTT
TRBV19	once	NA	TRBJ1-2	CASSIWGGARGYTF	TGTGCCAGTAGTATCTGGGGAGGGGCTCGGGGCTACACCTTC
TRBV7-9	NA	TRBD1	TRBJ2-7	CSSSLNRTGNHEQYF	TGTTCCAGCAGCCTAAATCGGACAGGGAACCACGAGCAGTACTTC
TRBV12-5	NA	NA	TRBJ2-1	CASAPGSNEQFF	TGTGCTAGTGCCCCAGGGTCCAATGAGCAGTTCTTC
TRBV5-1	NA	NA	TRBJ1-1	CASSLARLDTEAFF	TGCGCCAGCAGCTTGGCCAGACTAGACACTGAAGCTTTCTTT
TRBV19	NA	NA	TRBJ2-1	CASSISGPMSEQFF	TGTGCCAGTAGTATAAGCGGCCCAATGAGTGAGCAGTTCTTC
TRBV4-1	NA	NA	TRBJ1-5	CASSQPGKQNQPQHF	TGCGCCAGCAGCCAACCAGGGAAACAGAATCAGCCCCAGCATTTT
TRBV11-2	NA	NA	TRBJ2-2	CASMGSTGELFF	TGTGCCAGCATGGGCAGCACCGGGGAGCTGTTTTTT
TRBV5-5	NA	NA	TRBJ2-7	CASSLDSAVYEQYF	TGTGCCAGCAGCTTGGATAGCGCGGTCTACGAGCAGTACTTC
TRBV9	NA	NA	TRBJ1-3	CASSADSPVSGDTIYF	TGTGCCAGCAGCGCTGACTCCCCGGTCTCCGGAGACACCATATATTTT
TRBV28	once	TRBD1	TRBJ1-2	CASRAQGDYGYTF	TGTGCCAGCAGGGCACAGGGGGACTATGGCTACACCTTC
TRBV9	NA	TRBD1	TRBJ1-6	CASSVASGTGPSPLHF	TGTGCCAGCAGCGTTGCGTCCGGGACAGGGCCTTCACCCCTCCACTTT
TRBV28	NA	NA	TRBJ1-2	CASSLRGYGYTF	TGTGCCAGCAGTTTACGGGGTTATGGCTACACCTTC
TRBV6-1	once	NA	TRBJ1-1	CASSDGAMNTEAFF	TGTGCCAGCAGTGATGGAGCTATGAACACTGAAGCTTTCTTT
TRBV6-5	NA	TRBD2	TRBJ2-1	CASKLLSSGGYEQFF	TGTGCCAGCAAGCTCCTGAGTAGCGGGGGATATGAGCAGTTCTTC
TRBV7-9	few	TRBD1	TRBJ1-2	CASSSTGPNGYTF	TGTGCCAGCAGCTCGACAGGGCCTAATGGCTACACCTTC
TRBV19	NA	TRBD1	TRBJ1-3	CATSTRPQGGKSGTGNTIYF	TGTGCCACCTCAACCCGCCCCCAGGGGGGTAAGTCTGGGACTGGAAACACCATATATTTT
TRBV9	NA	TRBD1	TRBJ1-4	CASSPPGQSNEKLFF	TGTGCCAGCAGCCCCCCGGGACAGAGTAATGAAAAACTGTTTTTT
TRBV9	NA	NA	TRBJ2-5	CASSPRGYQETQYF	TGTGCCAGCAGCCCGAGGGGGTACCAAGAGACCCAGTACTTC
TRBV29-1	NA	NA	TRBJ2-2	CSALTGNTGELFF	TGCAGCGCCCTGACAGGGAACACCGGGGAGCTGTTTTTT
TRBV6-1	NA	TRBD1	TRBJ2-7	CASAQTGTGAYEQYF	TGTGCCAGCGCTCAAACCGGGACAGGGGCCTACGAGCAGTACTTC
TRBV15	NA	NA	TRBJ2-2	CATSREQGNTGELFF	TGTGCCACCAGCAGAGAACAGGGGAACACCGGGGAGCTGTTTTTT
TRBV28	NA	NA	TRBJ2-3	CASSGPGGVTDTQYF	TGTGCCAGCAGTGGGCCGGGGGGCGTCACAGATACGCAGTATTTT
TRBV19	NA	NA	TRBJ1-1	CASSIRGEGTEAFF	TGTGCCAGTAGTATCAGGGGCGAGGGAACTGAAGCTTTCTTT
TRBV5-1	NA	TRBD1	TRBJ1-1	CASSLGQGAGGNTEAFF	TGCGCCAGCAGCTTGGGACAGGGGGCAGGGGGGAACACTGAAGCTTTCTTT
TRBV5-6	few	NA	TRBJ2-1	CASSSLQGGDEQFF	TGTGCCAGCAGCTCCTTACAGGGTGGCGATGAGCAGTTCTTC
TRBV5-4	NA	TRBD2	TRBJ2-3	CASSSPPSGGATDTQYF	TGTGCCAGCAGCTCTCCCCCTAGCGGGGGGGCGACAGATACGCAGTATTTT
TRBV11-2	few	NA	TRBJ2-5	CASSLGGPSEQYF	TGTGCCAGCAGCTTAGGGGGCCCTTCGGAGCAGTACTTC
TRBV6-6	NA	NA	TRBJ1-5	CASSSLQGASNQPQHF	TGTGCCAGCAGTTCTCTACAGGGCGCTAGCAATCAGCCCCAGCATTTT
TRBV7-2	few	TRBD2	TRBJ2-3	CASSGRGLAGGFSTDTQYF	TGTGCCAGCAGCGGACGGGGACTAGCGGGGGGCTTTAGCACAGATACGCAGTATTTT
TRBV7-8	NA	NA	TRBJ1-4	CASSLEQGQKLFF	TGTGCCAGCAGCTTAGAACAGGGTCAGAAACTGTTTTTT
TRBV7-8	NA	NA	TRBJ1-1	CASSLETGWGGTEAFF	TGTGCCAGCAGCCTTGAAACAGGGTGGGGCGGCACTGAAGCTTTCTTT
TRBV6-1	NA	NA	TRBJ1-1	CASKKPTAMNTEAFF	TGTGCCAGTAAGAAGCCGACAGCCATGAACACTGAAGCTTTCTTT
TRBV19	NA	NA	TRBJ2-3	CASSAAPDTQYF	TGTGCCAGTAGTGCGGCGCCGGATACGCAGTATTTT
TRBV7-9	NA	NA	TRBJ1-4	CASSVQPKEKLFF	TGTGCCAGCAGCGTACAACCGAAGGAAAAACTGTTTTTT
TRBV5-1	NA	NA	TRBJ1-1	CASSLSPETMYTEAFF	TGCGCCAGCAGCCTGTCCCCGGAGACGATGTACACTGAAGCTTTCTTT
TRBV27	NA	NA	TRBJ1-1	CASSLGPFTEAFF	TGTGCCAGCAGTTTGGGGCCGTTCACTGAAGCTTTCTTT
TRBV11-2	NA	TRBD1	TRBJ2-3	CASSLWTGDTQYF	TGTGCCAGCAGCCTGTGGACAGGGGATACGCAGTATTTT
TRBV27	NA	TRBD1	TRBJ1-2	CASSLNRGFDGYTF	TGTGCCAGCAGTCTCAACAGGGGGTTTGATGGCTACACCTTC
TRBV14	NA	TRBD2	TRBJ2-7	CASSQLLAGAYEQYF	TGTGCCAGCAGCCAACTACTAGCGGGGGCCTACGAGCAGTACTTC
TRBV7-6	NA	TRBD2	TRBJ2-1	CASSPPSGGANEQFF	TGTGCCAGCAGCCCCCCTAGCGGGGGGGCCAATGAGCAGTTCTTC